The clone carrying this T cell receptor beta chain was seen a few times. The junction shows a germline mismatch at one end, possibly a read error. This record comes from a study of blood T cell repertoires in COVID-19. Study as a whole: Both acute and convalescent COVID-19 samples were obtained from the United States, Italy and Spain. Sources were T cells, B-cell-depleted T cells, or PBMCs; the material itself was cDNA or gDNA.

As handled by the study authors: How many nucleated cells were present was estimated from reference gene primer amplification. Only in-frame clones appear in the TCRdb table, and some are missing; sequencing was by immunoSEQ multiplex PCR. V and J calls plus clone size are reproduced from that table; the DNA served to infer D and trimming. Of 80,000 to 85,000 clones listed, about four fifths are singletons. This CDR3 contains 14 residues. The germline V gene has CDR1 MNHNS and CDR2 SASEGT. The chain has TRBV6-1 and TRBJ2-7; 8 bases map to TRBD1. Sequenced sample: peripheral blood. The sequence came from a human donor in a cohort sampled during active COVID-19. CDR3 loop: CASREDRGSYEQYF. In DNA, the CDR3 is TGTGCCAGCAGGGAAGACAGGGGCTCCTACGAGCAGTACTTC.